Listed below are T cell receptor beta chains from one sample, sequenced in a study of blood T cell repertoires in COVID-19. Using immunoSEQ multiplex PCR, the repertoire was profiled, and TCRdb retains in-frame clones only, with some absent. In the table there are 200,000 to 300,000 clones, 80% to 90% of which are singletons. Specimen: PBMCs or T cells enriched from blood (not recorded which). The receptors here all came from a woman between 40 and 55 years old who had been exposed to COVID-19. CDR3s include the opening cysteine and the closing phenylalanine or tryptophan. D genes are given only for firm matches. The size field is filled for only some rows; it gives once, few, many or a size class.

TRBV11-2	TRBJ1-2	-	-	CASSLPTGYGYTF	TGTGCCAGCAGCTTACCCACAGGGTACGGCTACACCTTC
TRBV12-3/TRBV12-4	TRBJ2-6	once	-	CASTPSGANVLTF	TGTGCCAGCACTCCCTCTGGGGCCAACGTCCTGACTTTC
TRBV16	TRBJ1-2	once	TRBD1	CASSQSPDRKAYGYTF	TGTGCCAGCAGCCAATCCCCGGACAGGAAGGCCTATGGCTACACCTTC
TRBV11-3	TRBJ2-6	once	TRBD2	CASSRTSVLYGANVLTF	TGTGCCAGCAGCCGCACTAGCGTCCTCTATGGGGCCAACGTCCTGACTTTC
TRBV28	TRBJ2-1	-	TRBD2	CASRQTSGRSEQFF	TGTGCCAGCCGCCAGACTAGCGGGAGGAGTGAGCAGTTCTTC
TRBV11-3	TRBJ2-2	-	-	CASSLGPRLTGELFF	TGTGCCAGCAGCTTAGGCCCCCGACTTACCGGGGAGCTGTTTTTT
TRBV3-1/TRBV3-2	TRBJ1-2	few	TRBD1	CASRTEGAPGYTF	TGTGCCAGCCGAACTGAGGGGGCGCCTGGCTACACCTTC
TRBV11-2	TRBJ1-4	-	TRBD1	CASSSDRGREKLFF	TGTGCCAGCAGCTCGGACAGGGGGCGCGAAAAACTGTTTTTT
TRBV5-4	TRBJ2-1	-	TRBD1	CASSSTGWDEQFF	TGTGCCAGCAGCTCGACAGGGTGGGATGAGCAGTTCTTC
TRBV5-1	TRBJ1-3	-	TRBD1	CASSLDRVSGNTIYF	TGTGCCAGCAGCTTGGACAGGGTCTCTGGAAACACCATATATTTT
TRBV28	TRBJ1-5	-	-	CASSLRQPQHF	TGTGCCAGCAGTTTGAGACAGCCCCAGCATTTT
TRBV21-1	TRBJ2-3	-	-	CASSKLWLAGFTDTQYF	TGTGCCAGCAGCAAATTGTGGCTAGCGGGGTTCACAGATACGCAGTATTTT
TRBV4-3	TRBJ1-5	-	TRBD1	CASSQSTGGNQPQHF	TGCGCCAGCAGCCAATCGACAGGGGGCAATCAGCCCCAGCATTTT
TRBV2	TRBJ1-5	-	-	CASSVQGNQPQHF	TGTGCCAGCAGTGTTCAGGGCAATCAGCCCCAGCATTTT
TRBV28	TRBJ1-3	once	-	CASSLHGGGGGNTIYF	TGTGCCAGCAGTTTACATGGTGGCGGGGGTGGAAACACCATATATTTT
TRBV9	TRBJ2-2	-	-	CASSAPRTEGTGELFF	TGTGCCAGCAGCGCCCCCCGGACAGAGGGCACCGGGGAGCTGTTTTTT
TRBV27	TRBJ2-7	-	-	CASSLAWLGATVSSSYEQYF	TGTGCCAGCAGTTTAGCCTGGCTGGGAGCGACGGTCTCAAGCTCCTACGAGCAGTACTTC
TRBV23-1	TRBJ2-2	-	TRBD1	CASRNFGTGECAGELFF	TGCGCCAGCAGAAATTTCGGGACAGGGGAGTGTGCCGGGGAGCTGTTTTTT
TRBV6-6	TRBJ2-2	-	TRBD1	CASSYTDRGPRELFF	TGTGCCAGCAGTTACACCGACAGGGGGCCGAGGGAGCTGTTTTTT
TRBV28	TRBJ1-2	-	-	CASRQNYGYTF	TGTGCCAGCCGACAGAACTATGGCTACACCTTC
TRBV4-1	TRBJ2-1	-	TRBD2	CASSQDRAGGPREQFF	TGCGCCAGCAGCCAAGATAGGGCGGGGGGGCCTCGAGAGCAGTTCTTC
TRBV7-2	TRBJ1-6	-	-	CASSKKGEISSPLHF	TGTGCCAGCTCGAAAAAGGGGGAGATTAGTTCACCCCTCCACTTT
TRBV4-1	TRBJ1-5	-	-	CASSLEGYSNQPQHF	TGCGCCAGCAGCCTTGAGGGTTATAGCAATCAGCCCCAGCATTTT
TRBV30	TRBJ1-2	-	-	CAWDRSNYGYTF	TGTGCCTGGGACAGGTCGAACTATGGCTACACCTTC
TRBV9	TRBJ2-3	-	-	CASSVGLRIREDTQYF	TGTGCCAGCAGCGTAGGCCTGCGCATACGTGAGGATACGCAGTATTTT
TRBV5-8	TRBJ1-2	-	-	CASSSRDDWSNYGYTF	TGTGCCAGCAGCTCGCGGGACGACTGGAGCAACTATGGCTACACCTTC
TRBV19	TRBJ2-4	-	-	CASSIWGDRQKNIQYF	TGTGCCAGTAGTATTTGGGGTGACAGACAGAAAAACATTCAGTACTTC
TRBV28	TRBJ1-5	-	TRBD1	CASTPDRAHNQPQHF	TGTGCCAGCACTCCGGACAGGGCCCACAATCAGCCCCAGCATTTT
TRBV5-1	TRBJ1-4	-	-	CASSLSAGSEKLFF	TGCGCCAGCAGCTTGTCGGCAGGGTCCGAAAAACTGTTTTTT
TRBV5-6	TRBJ2-1	-	-	CASSSVADTYNEQFF	TGTGCCAGCAGCTCGGTAGCGGATACCTACAATGAGCAGTTCTTC
TRBV30	TRBJ1-2	-	TRBD1	CAWQRQGADYGYTF	TGTGCCTGGCAAAGACAGGGGGCTGACTATGGCTACACCTTC
TRBV18	TRBJ2-1	-	-	CASSPPVALQRYNEQFF	TGTGCCAGCTCACCACCGGTCGCGCTTCAGAGGTACAATGAGCAGTTCTTC